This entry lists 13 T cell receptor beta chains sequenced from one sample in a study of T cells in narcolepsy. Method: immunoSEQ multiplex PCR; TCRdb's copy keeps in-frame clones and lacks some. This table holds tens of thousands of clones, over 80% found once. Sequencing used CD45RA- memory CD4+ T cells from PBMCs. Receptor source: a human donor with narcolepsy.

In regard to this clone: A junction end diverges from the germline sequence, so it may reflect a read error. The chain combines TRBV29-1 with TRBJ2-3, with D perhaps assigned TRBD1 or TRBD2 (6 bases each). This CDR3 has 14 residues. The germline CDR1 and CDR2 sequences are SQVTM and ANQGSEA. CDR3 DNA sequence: TGCAGCGTGGAAGGGGGGATTAGCACAGATACGCAGTATTTT. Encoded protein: CSVEGGISTDTQYF.

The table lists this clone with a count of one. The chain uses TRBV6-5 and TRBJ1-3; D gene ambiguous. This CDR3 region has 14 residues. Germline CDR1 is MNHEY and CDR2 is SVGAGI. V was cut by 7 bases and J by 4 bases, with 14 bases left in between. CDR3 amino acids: CASTAAGWGNTIYF. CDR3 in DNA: TGTGCCAGCACCGCCGCGGGTTGGGGAAACACCATATATTTT.

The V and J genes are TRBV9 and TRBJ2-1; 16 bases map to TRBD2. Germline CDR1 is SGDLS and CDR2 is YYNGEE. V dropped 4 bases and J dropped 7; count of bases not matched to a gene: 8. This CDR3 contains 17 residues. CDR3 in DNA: TGTGCCAGCAGCTATACGGGACTAGCGGGGGGGCAGAATGAGCAGTTCTTC. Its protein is CASSYTGLAGGQNEQFF.

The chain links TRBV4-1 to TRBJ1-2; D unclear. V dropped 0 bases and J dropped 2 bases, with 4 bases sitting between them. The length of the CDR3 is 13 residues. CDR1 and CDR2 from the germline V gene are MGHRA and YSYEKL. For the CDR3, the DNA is TGCGCCAGCAGCCAAGAGGGCAACTATGGCTACACCTTC. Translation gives CASSQEGNYGYTF.

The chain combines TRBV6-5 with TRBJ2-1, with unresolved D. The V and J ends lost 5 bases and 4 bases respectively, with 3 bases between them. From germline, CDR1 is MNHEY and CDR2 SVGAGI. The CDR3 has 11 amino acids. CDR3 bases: TGTGCCAGCAGTAGGTACAATGAGCAGTTCTTC. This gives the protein CASSRYNEQFF.

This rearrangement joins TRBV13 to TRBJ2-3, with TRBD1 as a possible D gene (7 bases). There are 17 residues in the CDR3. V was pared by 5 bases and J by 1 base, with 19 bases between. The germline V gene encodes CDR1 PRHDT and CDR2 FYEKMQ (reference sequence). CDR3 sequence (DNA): TGTGCCAGCAGCCTCCTCTTGGACAGGAGGGGCACAGATACGCAGTATTTT. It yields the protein CASSLLLDRRGTDTQYF.

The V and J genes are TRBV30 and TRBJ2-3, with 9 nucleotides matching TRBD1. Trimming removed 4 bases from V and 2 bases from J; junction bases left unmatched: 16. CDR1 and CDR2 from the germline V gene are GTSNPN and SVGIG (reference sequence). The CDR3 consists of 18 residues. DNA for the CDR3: TGTGCCTGGACTCTTCCGGGACAGGGACCGGGGTCCACAGATACGCAGTATTTT. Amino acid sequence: CAWTLPGQGPGSTDTQYF.

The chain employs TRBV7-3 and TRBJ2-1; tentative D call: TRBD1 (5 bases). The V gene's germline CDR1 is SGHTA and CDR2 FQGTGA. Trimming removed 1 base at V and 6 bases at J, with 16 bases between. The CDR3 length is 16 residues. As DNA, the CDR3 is TGTGCCAGCAGCTTAATGGGTGGGGCGAACAGCAATGAGCAGTTCTTC. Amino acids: CASSLMGGANSNEQFF.

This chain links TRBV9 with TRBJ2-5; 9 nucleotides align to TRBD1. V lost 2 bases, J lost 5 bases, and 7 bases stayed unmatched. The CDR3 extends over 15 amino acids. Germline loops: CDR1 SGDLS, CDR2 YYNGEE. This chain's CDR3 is CASSVEDRGSETQYF. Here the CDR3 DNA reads TGTGCCAGCAGCGTGGAGGACAGGGGATCGGAGACCCAGTACTTC. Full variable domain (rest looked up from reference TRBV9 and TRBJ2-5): DSGVTQTPKHLITATGQRVTLRCSPRSGDLSVYWYQQSLDQGLQFLIQYYNGEERAKGNILERFSAQQFPDLHSELNLSSLELGDSALYFCASSVEDRGSETQYFGPGTRLLVL.

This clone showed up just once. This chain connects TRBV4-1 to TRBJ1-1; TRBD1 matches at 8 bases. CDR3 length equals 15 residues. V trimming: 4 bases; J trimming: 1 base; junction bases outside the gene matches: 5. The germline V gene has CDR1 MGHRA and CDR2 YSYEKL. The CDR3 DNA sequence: TGCGCCAGCAGCCCCTTTGGGACAGGGAACACTGAAGCTTTCTTT. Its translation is CASSPFGTGNTEAFF.

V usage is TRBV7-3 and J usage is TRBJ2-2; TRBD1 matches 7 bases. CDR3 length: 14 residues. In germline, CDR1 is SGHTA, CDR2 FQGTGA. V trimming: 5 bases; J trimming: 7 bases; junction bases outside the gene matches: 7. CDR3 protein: CASSAWQGDGELFF. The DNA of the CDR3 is TGTGCCAGCAGCGCTTGGCAGGGGGACGGGGAGCTGTTTTTT.

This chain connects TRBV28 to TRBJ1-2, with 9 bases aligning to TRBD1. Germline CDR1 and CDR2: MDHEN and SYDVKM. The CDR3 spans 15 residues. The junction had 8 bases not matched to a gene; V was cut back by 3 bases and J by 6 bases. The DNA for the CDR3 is TGTGCCAGCAGTTTGCGGGACAGGGAGTCCAATGGCTACACCTTC. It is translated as CASSLRDRESNGYTF.

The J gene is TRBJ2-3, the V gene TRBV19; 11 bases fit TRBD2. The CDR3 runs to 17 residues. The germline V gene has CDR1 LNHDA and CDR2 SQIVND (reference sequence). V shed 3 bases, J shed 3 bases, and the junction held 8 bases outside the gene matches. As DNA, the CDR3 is TGTGCCAGTAGTATCCTCCCCCCTAGCGGGGGGACAGATACGCAGTATTTT. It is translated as CASSILPPSGGTDTQYF.